The 8 T cell receptor beta chains given below trace back to one sample, sequenced in a study of cytomegalovirus exposure and HLA in healthy donors. Repertoires were generated with immunoSEQ multiplex PCR, while TCRdb's copy carries only in-frame clones and drops some. Of some 76,000 clones in the sample, roughly 93% were seen once. Material for sequencing was PBMCs. These receptors were taken from a young woman in good health and CMV-seronegative.

The chain carries TRBV6-4 and TRBJ2-5; 9 bases align to TRBD2. The CDR3 has 15 residues. Germline V gene sequence: CDR1 MRHNA, CDR2 SNTAGT. With V trimmed by 6 bases and J by 2 bases, 7 bases remained unmatched. DNA of the CDR3: TGTGCCAGCAGACGACTAGCGGAGAGACAAGAGACCCAGTACTTC. Translated, it gives CASRRLAERQETQYF.

The V gene is TRBV5-4, the J gene TRBJ2-5; 11 bases map to TRBD1. Germline V gives CDR1 SGHNT, CDR2 YYREEE (reference sequence). V dropped 10 bases and J dropped 5; count of bases not matched to a gene: 7. There are 13 residues in the CDR3. The CDR3 DNA is TGTGCCTCGTCCCGGGACAGGGGGGAGACCCAGTACTTC. Its protein is CASSRDRGETQYF.

The chain uses TRBV6-4 and TRBJ2-5, with 8 bases lining up with TRBD2. V lost 2 bases and J lost 4; bases outside the gene matches: 15. Germline V CDR1 and CDR2: MRHNA, SNTAGT. This CDR3 region has 18 residues. The CDR3 DNA follows: TGTGCCAGCAGTGACCGTACAGACCTCGGGAGGGCCTTAGAGACCCAGTACTTC. It specifies CASSDRTDLGRALETQYF.

The rearrangement uses TRBV4-1 and TRBJ2-2; TRBD2 matches 7 bases. CDR3 length equals 16 residues. Germline lookup yields CDR1 MGHRA and CDR2 YSYEKL. With V trimmed by 4 bases and J by 3 bases, 8 bases remained unmatched. CDR3 in DNA: TGCGCCAGCAGCCGGCTGACGGGGGGATACACCGGGGAGCTGTTTTTT. Amino acid sequence: CASSRLTGGYTGELFF.

The genes are TRBV11-2 and TRBJ2-4, with D maybe TRBD1 (6 bases). The V end was cut by 1 base, the J end by 7 bases, with 11 bases between. There are 14 residues in the CDR3. Per germline, CDR1 SGHAT and CDR2 FQNNGV. The CDR3 DNA is TGTGCCAGCAGCTTAGGGGGTCAGGGGAACATTCAGTACTTC. Its protein is CASSLGGQGNIQYF. Looking up the rest from reference TRBV11-2 and TRBJ2-4 gives the full variable domain: EAGVAQSPRYKIIEKRQSVAFWCNPISGHATLYWYQQILGQGPKLLIQFQNNGVVDDSQLPKDRFSAERLKGVDSTLKIQPAKLEDSAVYLCASSLGGQGNIQYFGAGTRLSVL.

The V gene is TRBV29-1, the J gene TRBJ2-7; D ambiguous. The germline gives CDR1 SQVTM, CDR2 ANQGSEA. CDR3 length: 12 amino acids. The ends were cut back, 7 bases at V and 0 bases at J, with 10 bases in the middle. CDR3 DNA: TGCAGCGCCGTGACGGGCTCCTACGAGCAGTACTTC. Translated, it gives CSAVTGSYEQYF.

The chain is built from TRBV4-3 and TRBJ2-2; TRBD2 matches 11 bases. V was clipped by 9 bases and J by 5 bases; unmatched bases: 5. The CDR3 contains 14 residues. Germline V gene sequence: CDR1 LGHNA, CDR2 YSLEER. The CDR3 DNA sequence: TGCGCCAGTAGCGGGGGGGCCGGGACCGGGGAGCTGTTTTTT. It encodes CASSGGAGTGELFF.

The chain is built from TRBV6-1 and TRBJ2-7; D ambiguous. Germline loops: CDR1 MNHNS, CDR2 SASEGT. V gave up 6 bases and J gave up 0 bases, with 6 bases separating them. This CDR3 contains 12 residues. Here the CDR3 DNA reads TGTGCCAGCAGGGGCAACTCCTACGAGCAGTACTTC. It codes for CASRGNSYEQYF.